The 23 T cell receptor beta chains below come from one sample, sequenced in a study of blood T cell repertoires in COVID-19. This table comes from immunoSEQ multiplex PCR, and its TCRdb copy is limited to in-frame clones, with some not included. The data contain some 220,000 clones, 65% to 85% of them seen just once; the ten biggest clones take up about 2.9%. The sequenced sample consisted of peripheral blood. Source of these receptors: a woman aged 25 to 45 who had recovered from COVID-19.

This clone was counted once. This sequence joins TRBV19 and TRBJ2-7; tentatively, D is TRBD1 (5 bases). Germline values: CDR1 LNHDA, CDR2 SQIVND (reference sequence). This CDR3 comprises 14 residues. V was clipped by 6 bases and J by 0 bases, with 12 bases between them. CDR3 amino acids: CASRDTDSSYEQYF. DNA of the CDR3: TGTGCCAGTAGGGACACGGATTCCTCCTACGAGCAGTACTTC.

The chain recombines TRBV7-2 with TRBJ2-1, with 8 bases that match TRBD2. Germline CDR1 and CDR2: SGHTA and FQGNSA. The length of the CDR3 is 16 residues. J gave up 7 bases and V 1 base, and 9 bases lay outside the gene matches. CDR3 residues: CASSLDLAGTGNEQFF. CDR3 DNA sequence: TGTGCCAGCAGCTTAGATTTAGCGGGAACGGGGAATGAGCAGTTCTTC. Full variable domain (outside the CDR3, taken from reference TRBV7-2 and TRBJ2-1): GAGVSQSPSNKVTEKGKDVELRCDPISGHTALYWYRQSLGQGLEFLIYFQGNSAPDKSGLPSDRFSAERTGGSVSTLTIQRTQQEDSAVYLCASSLDLAGTGNEQFFGPGTRLTVL.

This chain connects TRBV10-3 to TRBJ2-5; 15 nucleotides agree with TRBD2. This CDR3 is 17 amino acids long. Germline values: CDR1 ENHRY, CDR2 SYGVKD. V gave up 4 bases and J gave up 4 bases; unmatched junction bases: 7. DNA of the CDR3: TGTGCCATCAGTGTGCCGGGACTAGCGGGAGGTAGAGAGACCCAGTACTTC. This translates into CAISVPGLAGGRETQYF.

Only a few counts were recorded for this clone. The gene calls are TRBV21-1 and TRBJ2-7; the listed D gene, TRBD1, was not tested against the DNA. TRBV21-1 counts as a pseudogene. This CDR3 is built from 14 residues. The CDR3 nucleotides are TGTGCCAGCATACCCGGGACAGGGTGCTACGAGCAGTACTTC. Amino acid sequence: CASIPGTGCYEQYF.

The chain carries TRBV30 and TRBJ1-5; TRBD1 might be the D (6 bases). Deletions cut 3 bases from V and 2 bases from J, with 8 bases between. Germline values: CDR1 GTSNPN, CDR2 SVGIG (reference sequence). The CDR3 contains 13 residues. The CDR3 nucleotides read TGTGCCTGGAGCAACAGGGGCAATCAGCCCCAGCATTTT. Protein product: CAWSNRGNQPQHF.

CDR3 sequence (DNA): TGCGCCAGCAGCCAAGAAGGACTCTTCAGAAGCACAGATACGCAGTATTTT. This encodes CASSQEGLFRSTDTQYF. This sequence joins TRBV4-1 and TRBJ2-3, with D perhaps TRBD2 (5 bases). V lost 0 bases and J lost 0, with 13 bases in between. Germline V CDR1 and CDR2: MGHRA, YSYEKL. The CDR3 runs 17 residues.

V usage is TRBV6-5 and J usage is TRBJ2-7, with D possibly matching TRBD2 (6 bases). V lost 5 bases and J lost 6, with 17 bases in between. Germline V gene data show CDR1 as MNHEY and CDR2 as SVGAGI. The CDR3 runs to 14 residues. The CDR3 region is CASSTSGGAGEQYF. CDR3 in DNA: TGTGCCAGCAGTACCAGCGGAGGGGCCGGCGAGCAGTACTTC.

The chain carries TRBV12-3 or TRBV12-4 and TRBJ2-1; D is uncertain. Trimming pared 7 bases from V and 7 bases from J, leaving 8 bases between. This CDR3 contains 11 residues. This CDR3 reads CASTRANEQFF. CDR3 bases: TGTGCCAGCACCCGCGCTAATGAGCAGTTCTTC.

The V call is TRBV18, the J call TRBJ1-1, with D perhaps matching TRBD1 (5 bases). Germline CDR1 is KGHSH and CDR2 is LQKENI. This CDR3 contains 14 residues. Trimming shortened V by 5 bases and J by 5 bases, and 15 bases separated the two germline ends. CDR3 amino acids: CASSSISGITEAFF. The CDR3 DNA reads TGTGCCAGCTCATCCATTTCAGGGATTACTGAAGCTTTCTTT.

The chain is built from TRBV5-1 and TRBJ1-1; 10 bases map to TRBD1. This CDR3 comprises 17 residues. After removal of 6 bases from V and 0 bases from J, the junction contained 11 bases not matched to a gene. CDR1 and CDR2 from the germline V gene are SGHRS and YFSETQ. The CDR3 spells CASKGATGGLLNTEAFF. CDR3 nucleotides: TGCGCCAGCAAAGGTGCGACAGGGGGCCTCCTGAACACTGAAGCTTTCTTT.

The chain joins TRBV28 to TRBJ1-2; D gene uncertain. The CDR3 runs to 12 residues. Germline CDR1 MDHEN, CDR2 SYDVKM. V lost 7 bases to trimming and J lost 2 bases, with 8 bases between them. CDR3 DNA sequence: TGTGCCAGCACGGGAGGGAACTATGGCTACACCTTC. This codes for CASTGGNYGYTF.

This chain links TRBV7-2 with TRBJ1-1, with 7 bases fitting TRBD1. CDR3 size: 14 residues. Germline assignment: CDR1 SGHTA and CDR2 FQGNSA. Losses at the gene ends were 5 bases for V and 4 bases for J; bases not matched to a gene: 7. In DNA, the CDR3 is TGTGCCAGCAGCCCCACCCGGGACAGCACTGAAGCTTTCTTT. This translates into CASSPTRDSTEAFF.

The V call is TRBV28, the J call TRBJ1-4; D gene ambiguous. The germline V and J ends were trimmed by 3 bases and 2 bases, with 10 bases remaining between them. CDR3 length equals 15 residues. Germline V CDR1 and CDR2: MDHEN, SYDVKM. The CDR3 DNA reads TGTGCCAGCAGTTTCGGAGGGATCACTAATGAAAAACTGTTTTTT. As protein: CASSFGGITNEKLFF.

This chain joins TRBV10-3 and TRBJ2-7, with 8 bases lining up with TRBD2. CDR1 is ENHRY, CDR2 SYGVKD, per germline. V lost 9 bases, J lost 2 bases, and 6 bases stayed unmatched. This CDR3 contains 13 residues. Here the CDR3 reads CAIWERGTYEQYF. CDR3 DNA: TGTGCCATATGGGAGCGGGGGACCTACGAGCAGTACTTC.

CDR3 nucleotides: TGTGCCAGCAGCCAACAAAGGAGGATTTACGAGCAGTACTTC. Its translation is CASSQQRRIYEQYF. V and J are TRBV3-1 (or the pseudogene TRBV3-2) and TRBJ2-7, with a tentative D call TRBD2 (5 bases). Germline assignment: CDR1 LGHDT and CDR2 YNNKEL (reference sequence). V shed 2 bases and J shed 4 bases, with 12 bases lying between them. The CDR3 is 14 amino acids.

This sequence joins TRBV5-5 and TRBJ2-3; TRBD2 matches at 11 bases. J was trimmed by 1 base and V by 3 bases; bases with no gene match: 4. The germline V gene has CDR1 SGHKS and CDR2 YYEKEE (reference sequence). The CDR3 totals 16 residues. The CDR3 is CASSSRTSGRTDTQYF. The CDR3 DNA is TGTGCCAGCAGCTCCCGGACTAGCGGGCGCACAGATACGCAGTATTTT.

V and J are TRBV4-1 and TRBJ2-1; D gene ambiguous. V lost 4 bases and J lost 3, with 16 bases in between. The CDR3 runs 16 residues. Germline CDR1 reads MGHRA; CDR2 reads YSYEKL. Here the CDR3 reads CASSPYTIRVYNEQFF. As DNA, the CDR3 is TGCGCCAGCAGCCCCTACACCATTCGGGTCTACAATGAGCAGTTCTTC.

This clone came up once. V gene TRBV28 combines with J gene TRBJ1-1; a weak D match, TRBD1 (5 bases). The V and J ends lost 1 base and 1 base respectively, with 25 bases between them. From germline, CDR1 is MDHEN and CDR2 SYDVKM. This CDR3 region has 20 residues. The DNA of the CDR3 is TGTGCCAGCAGTTTATTGGTAGCGGGGGGTCGCACCTCCCCGAACACTGAAGCTTTCTTT. It is translated as CASSLLVAGGRTSPNTEAFF. The variable domain in full, with the rest retrieved from reference TRBV28 and TRBJ1-1, is DVKVTQSSRYLVKRTGEKVFLECVQDMDHENMFWYRQDPGLGLRLIYFSYDVKMKEKGDIPEGYSVSREKKERFSLILESASTNQTSMYLCASSLLVAGGRTSPNTEAFFGQGTRLTVV.

As concerns this clone: Other DNA sequences in this sample translate to the same CDR3. The chain couples TRBV7-9 to TRBJ2-1, with 13 bases that match TRBD2. The CDR3 contains 16 residues. J gave up 7 bases and V 3 bases, and 6 bases lay outside the gene matches. In germline, CDR1 is SEHNR, CDR2 FQNEAQ (reference sequence). As DNA, the CDR3 is TGTGCCAGCAGCTTTCCGGGACTAGCGGGACTAAATGAGCAGTTCTTC. The encoded protein is CASSFPGLAGLNEQFF. The full variable domain, its missing parts supplied by reference TRBV7-9 and TRBJ2-1, is DTGVSQNPRHKITKRGQNVTFRCDPISEHNRLYWYRQTLGQGPEFLTYFQNEAQLEKSRLLSDRFSAERPKGSFSTLEIQRTEQGDSAMYLCASSFPGLAGLNEQFFGPGTRLTVL.

The chain has TRBV18 and TRBJ2-2; D is ambiguous. CDR1 and CDR2 (germline): KGHSH, LQKENI. With 6 bases removed from V and 4 bases from J, the gap between germline ends came to 6 bases. The CDR3 is 12 residues long. CDR3 region: CASSPSTGELFF. The CDR3 region has the DNA TGTGCCAGCTCCCCGAGCACCGGGGAGCTGTTTTTT.

This sequence joins TRBV28 and TRBJ1-2; weak D call: TRBD1 (5 bases). V was cut by 6 bases and J by 6 bases, with 14 bases left in between. CDR3 length: 13 residues. Germline V CDR1 and CDR2: MDHEN, SYDVKM. The CDR3 region is CASSQQAVDGYTF. The CDR3 nucleotides read TGTGCCAGCAGCCAACAGGCGGTCGATGGCTACACCTTC.

V and J are TRBV28 and TRBJ2-1; D perhaps matches TRBD2 (6 bases). Trimming left V 2 bases short and J 4 bases short, with 12 bases between. The CDR3 spans 15 residues. The germline gives CDR1 MDHEN, CDR2 SYDVKM. CDR3 coding DNA: TGTGCCAGCAGTTTAACCGTACGGGGGTACAATGAGCAGTTCTTC. Translating gives CASSLTVRGYNEQFF.

The genes are TRBV7-3 and TRBJ1-6; D possibly corresponds to TRBD1 (5 bases). CDR3 length: 14 residues. Germline CDR1 SGHTA, CDR2 FQGTGA. V was clipped by 4 bases and J by 8 bases, with 12 bases between them. This CDR3 reads CASSSSGGDSPLHF. As DNA, the CDR3 is TGTGCCAGCAGCTCATCCGGGGGGGATTCACCCCTCCACTTT.